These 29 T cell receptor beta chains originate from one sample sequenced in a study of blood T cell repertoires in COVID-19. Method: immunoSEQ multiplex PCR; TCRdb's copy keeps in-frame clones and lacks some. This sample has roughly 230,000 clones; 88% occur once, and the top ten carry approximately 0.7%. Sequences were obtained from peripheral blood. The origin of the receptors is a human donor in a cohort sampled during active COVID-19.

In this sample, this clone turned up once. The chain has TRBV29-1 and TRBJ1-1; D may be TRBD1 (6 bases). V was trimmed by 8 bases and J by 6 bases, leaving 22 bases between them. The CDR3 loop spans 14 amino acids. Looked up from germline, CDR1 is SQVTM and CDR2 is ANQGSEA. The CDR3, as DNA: TGCAGCACCGTGGGGGGGGCAGTTATCGCTGAAGCTTTCTTT. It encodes CSTVGGAVIAEAFF.

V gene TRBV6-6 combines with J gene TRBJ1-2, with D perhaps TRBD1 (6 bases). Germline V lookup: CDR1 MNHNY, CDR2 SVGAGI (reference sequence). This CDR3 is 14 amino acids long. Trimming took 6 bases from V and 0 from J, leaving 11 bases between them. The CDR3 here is CASSTGLTNYGYTF. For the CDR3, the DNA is TGTGCCAGCAGCACAGGGTTGACTAACTATGGCTACACCTTC.

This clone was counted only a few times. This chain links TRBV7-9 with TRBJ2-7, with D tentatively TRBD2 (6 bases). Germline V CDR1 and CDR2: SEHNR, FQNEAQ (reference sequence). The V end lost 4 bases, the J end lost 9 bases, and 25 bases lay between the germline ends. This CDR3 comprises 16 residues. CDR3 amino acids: CASSSGGTSLNGVQYF. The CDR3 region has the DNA TGTGCCAGCAGCTCCGGAGGGACCTCTTTGAACGGGGTGCAGTACTTC. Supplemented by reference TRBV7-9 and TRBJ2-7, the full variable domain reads DTGVSQNPRHKITKRGQNVTFRCDPISEHNRLYWYRQTLGQGPEFLTYFQNEAQLEKSRLLSDRFSAERPKGSFSTLEIQRTEQGDSAMYLCASSSGGTSLNGVQYFGPGTRLTVT.

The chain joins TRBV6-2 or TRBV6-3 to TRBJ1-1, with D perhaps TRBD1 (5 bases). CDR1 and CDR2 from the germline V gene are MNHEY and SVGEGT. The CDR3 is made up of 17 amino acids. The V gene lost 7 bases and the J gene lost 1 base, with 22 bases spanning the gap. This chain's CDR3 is CASTPRAREVTNTEAFF. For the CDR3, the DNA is TGTGCCAGCACCCCGAGGGCCAGGGAGGTTACGAACACTGAAGCTTTCTTT.

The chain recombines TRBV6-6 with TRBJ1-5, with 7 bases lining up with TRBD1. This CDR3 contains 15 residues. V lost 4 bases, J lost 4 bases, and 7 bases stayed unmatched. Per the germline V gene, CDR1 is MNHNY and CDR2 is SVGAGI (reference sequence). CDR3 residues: CASSSGTDRNQPQHF. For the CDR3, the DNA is TGTGCCAGCAGTTCCGGGACAGATCGTAATCAGCCCCAGCATTTT.

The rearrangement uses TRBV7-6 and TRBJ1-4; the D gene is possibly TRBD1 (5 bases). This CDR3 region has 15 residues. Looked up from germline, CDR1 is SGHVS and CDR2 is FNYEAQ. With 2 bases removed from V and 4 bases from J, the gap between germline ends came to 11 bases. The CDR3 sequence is CASSLRGQLNEKLFF. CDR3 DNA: TGTGCCAGCAGCTTAAGGGGCCAGCTTAATGAAAAACTGTTTTTT.

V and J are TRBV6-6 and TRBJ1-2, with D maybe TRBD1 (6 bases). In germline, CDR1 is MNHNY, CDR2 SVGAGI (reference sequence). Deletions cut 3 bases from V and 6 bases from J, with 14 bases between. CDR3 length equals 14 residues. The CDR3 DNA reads TGTGCCAGCAGTTATTGGGGGCAGCGCGATGGCTACACCTTC. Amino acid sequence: CASSYWGQRDGYTF.

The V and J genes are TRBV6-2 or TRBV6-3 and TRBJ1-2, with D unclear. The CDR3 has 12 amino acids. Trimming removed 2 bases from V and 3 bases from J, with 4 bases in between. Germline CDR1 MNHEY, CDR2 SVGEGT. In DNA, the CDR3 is TGTGCCAGCAGTTACCAATACTATGGCTACACCTTC. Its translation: CASSYQYYGYTF.

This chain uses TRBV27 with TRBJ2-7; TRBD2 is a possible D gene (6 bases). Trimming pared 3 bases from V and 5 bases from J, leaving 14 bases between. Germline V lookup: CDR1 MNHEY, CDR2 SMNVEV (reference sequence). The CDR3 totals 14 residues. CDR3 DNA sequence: TGTGCCAGCAGTTTTACTTGGACGGGAGACGAGCAGTACTTC. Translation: CASSFTWTGDEQYF.

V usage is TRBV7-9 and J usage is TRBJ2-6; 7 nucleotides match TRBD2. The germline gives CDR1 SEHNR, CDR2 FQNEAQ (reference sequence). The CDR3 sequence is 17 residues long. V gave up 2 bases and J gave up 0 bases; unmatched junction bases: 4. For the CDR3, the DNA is TGTGCCAGCAGCTTATATGGGGGGGTCTCTGGGGCCAACGTCCTGACTTTC. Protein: CASSLYGGVSGANVLTF.

The CDR3 coding sequence is TGTGCCAGCAGTTCGAGGTGGCAGGGGGCCTACGAGCAGTACTTC. This encodes CASSSRWQGAYEQYF. The J gene is TRBJ2-7, the V gene TRBV28, with 7 bases lining up with TRBD1. This CDR3 is 15 amino acids long. The germline gives CDR1 MDHEN, CDR2 SYDVKM. The V gene end was trimmed by 4 bases and the J gene end by 2 bases; junction bases not matched to a gene: 8.

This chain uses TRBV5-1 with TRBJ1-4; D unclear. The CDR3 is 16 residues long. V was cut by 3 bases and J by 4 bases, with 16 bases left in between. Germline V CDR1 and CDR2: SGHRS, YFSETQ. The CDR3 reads CASSWGGRLLNEKLFF. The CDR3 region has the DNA TGCGCCAGCAGCTGGGGAGGGCGGCTCCTTAATGAAAAACTGTTTTTT.

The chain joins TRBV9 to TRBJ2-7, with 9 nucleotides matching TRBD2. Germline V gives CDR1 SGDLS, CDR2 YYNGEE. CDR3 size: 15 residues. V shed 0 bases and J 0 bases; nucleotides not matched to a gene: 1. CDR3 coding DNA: TGTGCCAGCAGCGTAGGTAGCGGGAGCTCCTACGAGCAGTACTTC. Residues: CASSVGSGSSYEQYF.

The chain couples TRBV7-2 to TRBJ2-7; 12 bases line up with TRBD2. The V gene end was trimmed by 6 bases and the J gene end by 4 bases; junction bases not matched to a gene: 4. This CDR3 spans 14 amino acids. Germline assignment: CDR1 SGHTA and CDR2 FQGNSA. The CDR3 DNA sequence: TGTGCCAGCAGTCCTAGCGGGAGGGTTTACGAGCAGTACTTC. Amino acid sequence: CASSPSGRVYEQYF.

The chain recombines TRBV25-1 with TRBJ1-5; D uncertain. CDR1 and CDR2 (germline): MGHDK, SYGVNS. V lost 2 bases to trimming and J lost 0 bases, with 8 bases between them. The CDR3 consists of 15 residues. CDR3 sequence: CASSEEASSNQPQHF. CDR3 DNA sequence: TGTGCCAGCAGTGAAGAGGCCAGTAGCAATCAGCCCCAGCATTTT.

For the CDR3, the DNA is TGTGCCAGCTCACTTAACCCGCGGGGGATCACTAATGAAAAACTGTTTTTT. Translation gives CASSLNPRGITNEKLFF. The chain carries TRBV18 and TRBJ1-4; perhaps TRBD1 as D (5 bases). Trimming shortened V by 4 bases and J by 2 bases, and 17 bases separated the two germline ends. The CDR3 runs 17 residues. CDR1 is KGHSH, CDR2 LQKENI, per germline.

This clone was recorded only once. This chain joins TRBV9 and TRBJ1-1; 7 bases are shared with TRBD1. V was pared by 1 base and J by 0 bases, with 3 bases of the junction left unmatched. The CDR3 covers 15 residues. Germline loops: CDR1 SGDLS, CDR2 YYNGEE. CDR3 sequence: CASSVQGGMNTEAFF. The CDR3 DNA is TGTGCCAGCAGCGTACAGGGGGGAATGAACACTGAAGCTTTCTTT.

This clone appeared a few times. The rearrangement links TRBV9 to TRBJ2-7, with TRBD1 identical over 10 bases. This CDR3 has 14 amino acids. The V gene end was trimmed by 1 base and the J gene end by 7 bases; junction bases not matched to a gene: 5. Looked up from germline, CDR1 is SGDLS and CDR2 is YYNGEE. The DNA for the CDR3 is TGTGCCAGCAGCGTATCCGGGACAGGGGAAGAGCAGTACTTC. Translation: CASSVSGTGEEQYF.

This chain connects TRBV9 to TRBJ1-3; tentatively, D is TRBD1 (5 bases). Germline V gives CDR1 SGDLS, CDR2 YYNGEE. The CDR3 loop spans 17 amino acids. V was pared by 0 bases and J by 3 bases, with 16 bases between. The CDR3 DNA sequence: TGTGCCAGCAGCGTAGACCCCCGGAGACAGTATGGAAACACCATATATTTT. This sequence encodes CASSVDPRRQYGNTIYF.

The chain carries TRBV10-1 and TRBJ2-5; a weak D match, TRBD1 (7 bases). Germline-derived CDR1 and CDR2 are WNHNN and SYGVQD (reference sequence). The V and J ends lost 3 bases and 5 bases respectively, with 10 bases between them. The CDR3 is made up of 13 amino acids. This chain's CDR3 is CASSDRGVETQYF. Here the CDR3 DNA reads TGCGCCAGCAGTGACAGGGGGGTGGAGACCCAGTACTTC.

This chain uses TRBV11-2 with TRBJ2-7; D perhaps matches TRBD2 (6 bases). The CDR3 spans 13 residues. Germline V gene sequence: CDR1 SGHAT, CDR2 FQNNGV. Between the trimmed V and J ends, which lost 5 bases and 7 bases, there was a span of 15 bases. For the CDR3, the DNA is TGTGCCAGCAGCCCTACTAGCTTTTTAGAGCAGTACTTC. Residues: CASSPTSFLEQYF.

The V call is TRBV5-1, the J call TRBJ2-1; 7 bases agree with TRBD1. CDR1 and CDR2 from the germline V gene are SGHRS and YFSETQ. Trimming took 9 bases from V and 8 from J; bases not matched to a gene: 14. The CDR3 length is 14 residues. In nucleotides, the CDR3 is TGCGCCACCGGGACAGTAGGTGGGCCGGATGAGCAGTTCTTC. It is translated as CATGTVGGPDEQFF.

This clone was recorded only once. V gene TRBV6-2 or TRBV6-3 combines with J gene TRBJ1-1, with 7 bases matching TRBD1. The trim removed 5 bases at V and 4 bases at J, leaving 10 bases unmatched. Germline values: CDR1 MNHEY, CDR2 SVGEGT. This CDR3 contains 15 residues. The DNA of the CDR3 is TGTGCCAGCAGTGACGACAGGGTTCTTGGCACTGAAGCTTTCTTT. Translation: CASSDDRVLGTEAFF.

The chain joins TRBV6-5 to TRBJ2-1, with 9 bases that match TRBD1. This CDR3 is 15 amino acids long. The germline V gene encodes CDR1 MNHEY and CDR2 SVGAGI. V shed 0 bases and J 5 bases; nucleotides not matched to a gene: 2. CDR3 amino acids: CASSYSGTGHNEQFF. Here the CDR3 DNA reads TGTGCCAGCAGTTACTCGGGGACAGGGCACAATGAGCAGTTCTTC.

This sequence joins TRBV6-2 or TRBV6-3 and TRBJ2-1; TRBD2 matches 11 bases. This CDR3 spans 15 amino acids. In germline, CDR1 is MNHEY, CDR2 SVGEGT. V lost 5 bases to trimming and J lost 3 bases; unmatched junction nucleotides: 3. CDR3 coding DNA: TGTGCCAGCAGTCCCGGGACTAGCGGCTACAATGAGCAGTTCTTC. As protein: CASSPGTSGYNEQFF.

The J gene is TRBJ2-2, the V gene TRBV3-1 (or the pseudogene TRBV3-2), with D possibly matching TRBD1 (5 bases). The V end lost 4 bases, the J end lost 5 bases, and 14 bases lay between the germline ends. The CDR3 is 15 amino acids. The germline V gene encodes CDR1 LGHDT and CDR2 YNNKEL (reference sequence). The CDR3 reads CASSLSAGKTGELFF. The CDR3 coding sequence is TGTGCCAGCAGCCTATCGGCAGGGAAAACCGGGGAGCTGTTTTTT.

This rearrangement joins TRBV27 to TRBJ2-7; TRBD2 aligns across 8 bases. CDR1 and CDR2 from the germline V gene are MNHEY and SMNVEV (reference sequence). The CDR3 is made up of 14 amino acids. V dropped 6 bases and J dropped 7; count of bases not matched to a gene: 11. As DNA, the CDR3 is TGTGCCAGCAGCCCTAGCGGGCCCTCCCTGGAGCAGTACTTC. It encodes CASSPSGPSLEQYF.

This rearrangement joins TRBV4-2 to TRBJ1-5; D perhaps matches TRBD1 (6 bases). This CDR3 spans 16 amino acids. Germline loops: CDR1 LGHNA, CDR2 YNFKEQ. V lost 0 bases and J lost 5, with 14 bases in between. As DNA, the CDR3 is TGTGCCAGCAGCCAAGATTCCGGGGGGCCTGATCAGCCCCAGCATTTT. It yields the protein CASSQDSGGPDQPQHF.

CDR3 loop: CATSGPSGTDTQYF. The CDR3 DNA follows: TGTGCCACCAGTGGACCTAGCGGGACAGATACGCAGTATTTT. V gene TRBV24-1 combines with J gene TRBJ2-3, with 8 bases aligning to TRBD2. Losses at the gene ends were 5 bases for V and 3 bases for J; bases not matched to a gene: 3. Germline V lookup: CDR1 KGHDR, CDR2 SFDVKD. There are 14 residues in the CDR3.